This is a list of T cell receptor beta chains from one sample in a study of cytomegalovirus exposure and HLA in healthy donors. Data came from immunoSEQ multiplex PCR; TCRdb stores just in-frame clones and leaves some out. The sample lists about 190,000 clones, about 80% occurring once. The sample was PBMCs. The origin of the receptors is a woman aged 18-30 years in good health and CMV-seropositive. Each CDR3 is given with its conserved first and last residue. D genes are given only for firm matches. Not all rows give a size; the values are once, few, many and, for expanded clones, a class.

size: once
V: TRBV18
D: NA
J: TRBJ1-3
DNA: TGTGCCAGCTCACCACCGGGCAGAATCTCTGGAAACACCATATATTTT
CDR3: CASSPPGRISGNTIYF

size: NA
V: TRBV29-1
D: NA
J: TRBJ2-1
DNA: TGCAGCGTTGAAACGCGGGCTCTAGGAGGTGAGCAGTTCTTC
CDR3: CSVETRALGGEQFF

size: NA
V: TRBV6-5
D: NA
J: TRBJ2-3
DNA: TGTGCCAGCAGACGAACGCCAGGGTCAAGTACGCAGTATTTT
CDR3: CASRRTPGSSTQYF

size: NA
V: TRBV19
D: NA
J: TRBJ2-3
DNA: TGTGCCAGTACCAGGGCTGGCACAGATACGCAGTATTTT
CDR3: CASTRAGTDTQYF

size: NA
V: TRBV4-1
D: NA
J: TRBJ1-4
DNA: TGCGCCAGCAGCCAAGACGTACAGTCCATGGGACTGTTTTTT
CDR3: CASSQDVQSMGLFF

size: once
V: TRBV11-2
D: TRBD2
J: TRBJ2-5
DNA: TGTGCCAGCAGCTCCTGGACTAGCGGGGGCGAGACCCAGTACTTC
CDR3: CASSSWTSGGETQYF

size: few
V: TRBV7-9
D: NA
J: TRBJ2-7
DNA: TGTGCCAGCAGCTTCACTACACTCGAGCAGTACTTC
CDR3: CASSFTTLEQYF

size: once
V: TRBV7-9
D: TRBD1
J: TRBJ2-5
DNA: TGTGCCAGCAGAGGACAGGAAGAGACCCAGTACTTC
CDR3: CASRGQEETQYF

size: NA
V: TRBV6-1
D: TRBD1
J: TRBJ1-2
DNA: TGTGCCAGCAGTGGGGAGGACAGGGGTGGCTATGGCTACACCTTC
CDR3: CASSGEDRGGYGYTF

size: NA
V: TRBV9
D: TRBD2
J: TRBJ2-7
DNA: TGTGCCAGCAGCCAGCGGGGGAGCTCCTACGAGCAGTACTTC
CDR3: CASSQRGSSYEQYF

size: once
V: TRBV7-2
D: TRBD2
J: TRBJ2-2
DNA: TGTGCCAGCCCCCTAGCGGGGGCTGCGAACACCGGGGAGCTGTTTTTT
CDR3: CASPLAGAANTGELFF

size: once
V: TRBV4-1
D: TRBD2
J: TRBJ2-3
DNA: TGCGCCAGCAGCCAAGAAAGGTTAGGCGGGGGGGAGACAGATACGCAGTATTTT
CDR3: CASSQERLGGGETDTQYF

size: NA
V: TRBV15
D: NA
J: TRBJ1-5
DNA: TGTGCCACCAGCAGAGAGCGCATTAGCAATCAGCCCCAGCATTTT
CDR3: CATSRERISNQPQHF

size: NA
V: TRBV4-2
D: TRBD1
J: TRBJ1-2
DNA: TGTGCCAGCAGCCCCCGTAAGGGGGCAATAGGAGATAACTATGGCTACACCTTC
CDR3: CASSPRKGAIGDNYGYTF

size: NA
V: TRBV2
D: TRBD2
J: TRBJ2-1
DNA: TGTGCCAGCAGTAGTATTTCAGCGGGGGGGTCTGAGCAGTTCTTC
CDR3: CASSSISAGGSEQFF

size: NA
V: TRBV7-9
D: NA
J: TRBJ1-4
DNA: TGTGCCAGCAGCTTAGGCCGAGAGGGTATGGAAAAACTGTTTTTT
CDR3: CASSLGREGMEKLFF

size: NA
V: TRBV6-4
D: NA
J: TRBJ1-5
DNA: TGTGCCAGCAGTGAGAACGGTGATGGCAATCAGCCCCAGCATTTT
CDR3: CASSENGDGNQPQHF

size: few
V: TRBV19
D: TRBD2
J: TRBJ2-3
DNA: TGTGCCAGTAGTAAACCCGGGACTAGCTCGGCAGATACGCAGTATTTT
CDR3: CASSKPGTSSADTQYF

size: NA
V: TRBV7-3
D: TRBD2
J: TRBJ2-3
DNA: TGTGCCAGCAGCTTAGGGGTGGGCGGGGGAGGGGCAGATACGCAGTATTTT
CDR3: CASSLGVGGGGADTQYF

size: NA
V: TRBV27
D: NA
J: TRBJ1-2
DNA: TGTGCCACACGATCCCGGACAGTTGACTATGGCTACACCTTC
CDR3: CATRSRTVDYGYTF

size: NA
V: TRBV6-5
D: NA
J: TRBJ1-6
DNA: TGTGCCAGCAGGGCCGGGACTACGAATTCACCCCTCCACTTT
CDR3: CASRAGTTNSPLHF

size: once
V: TRBV7-3
D: TRBD1
J: TRBJ2-2
DNA: TGTGCCAGCAGCTTTTCCGGCGACAGGGAATACACCGGGGAGCTGTTTTTT
CDR3: CASSFSGDREYTGELFF

size: NA
V: TRBV27
D: TRBD2
J: TRBJ2-1
DNA: TGTGCCAGCAGTTCCATAGCGGGGGGGTTCGATGAGCAGTTCTTC
CDR3: CASSSIAGGFDEQFF

size: NA
V: TRBV9
D: NA
J: TRBJ2-5
DNA: TGTGCCAGCAGCGTACTGGGAGCCCTCCAAGAGACCCAGTACTTC
CDR3: CASSVLGALQETQYF

size: NA
V: TRBV7-3
D: TRBD1
J: TRBJ1-1
DNA: TGTGCCAGCAGCACGGCAGGGGGCGAAACTGAAGCTTTCTTT
CDR3: CASSTAGGETEAFF

size: NA
V: TRBV19
D: NA
J: TRBJ2-7
DNA: TGTGCCAGTAGTACCAGGGTTCTTGGGGACTACGAGCAGTACTTC
CDR3: CASSTRVLGDYEQYF

size: NA
V: TRBV19
D: TRBD2
J: TRBJ2-3
DNA: TGTGCCAGTAGTATAAGCGGGAGGGGAAGCACAGATACGCAGTATTTT
CDR3: CASSISGRGSTDTQYF

size: NA
V: TRBV5-1
D: NA
J: TRBJ1-2
DNA: TGCGCCAGCAGCTTGGGAGCAGGGGAAGAGGTTGCTGGCTACACCTTC
CDR3: CASSLGAGEEVAGYTF

size: NA
V: TRBV30
D: TRBD1
J: TRBJ1-5
DNA: TGTGCCTGGAGTGTACAGGGGCTTAGCAATCAGCCCCAGCATTTT
CDR3: CAWSVQGLSNQPQHF

size: NA
V: TRBV5-1
D: NA
J: TRBJ2-3
DNA: TGCGCCAGCAGCTTGGAGGGGACTTGGGGCGCAGATACGCAGTATTTT
CDR3: CASSLEGTWGADTQYF

size: few
V: TRBV7-9
D: NA
J: TRBJ2-4
DNA: TGTGCCAGCAGCTTAAGTCGTAATTTTGGGGGGATATCGGGCATTCAGTACTTC
CDR3: CASSLSRNFGGISGIQYF

size: NA
V: TRBV18
D: TRBD1
J: TRBJ1-1
DNA: TGTGCCACCCAGGGGGCTGAAGCTTTCTTT
CDR3: CATQGAEAFF

size: NA
V: TRBV7-9
D: NA
J: TRBJ1-3
DNA: TGTGCCAGCAGCACCGACAGGCCCAGAGTCACCATATATTTT
CDR3: CASSTDRPRVTIYF

size: NA
V: TRBV4-1
D: TRBD2
J: TRBJ2-4
DNA: TGCGCCAGCAGCCAAGTAATCGCGGGGGGGACCAAAAACATTCAGTACTTC
CDR3: CASSQVIAGGTKNIQYF

size: once
V: TRBV7-2
D: NA
J: TRBJ2-5
DNA: TGTGCCAGCAGCCAGGAAATACAAGAGACCCAGTACTTC
CDR3: CASSQEIQETQYF

size: few
V: TRBV6-5
D: TRBD1
J: TRBJ2-5
DNA: TGTGCCACCGCGCCCCGGACAGGGGAGACCCAGTACTTC
CDR3: CATAPRTGETQYF

size: NA
V: TRBV21-1
D: NA
J: TRBJ1-5
DNA: TGTGCCAGCAGCAAAGATCCTAGGGGGGGAGGGCAGCCCCAGCATTTT
CDR3: CASSKDPRGGGQPQHF

size: NA
V: TRBV7-9
D: NA
J: TRBJ2-1
DNA: TGTGCCGTAAACTTCGACAGCTACAATGAGCAGTTCTTC
CDR3: CAVNFDSYNEQFF

size: NA
V: TRBV19
D: NA
J: TRBJ1-5
DNA: TGTGCCAGTATAGGGGCACAACCCGGCAATCAGCCCCAGCATTTT
CDR3: CASIGAQPGNQPQHF

size: few
V: TRBV19
D: TRBD1
J: TRBJ1-1
DNA: TGTGCCAGTAGTATAGCAAAACAGGGGACGACTGAAGCTTTCTTT
CDR3: CASSIAKQGTTEAFF

size: NA
V: TRBV29-1
D: TRBD1
J: TRBJ2-3
DNA: TGCAGCGCCCAAGCGCAGGGGGTGGCAGATACGCAGTATTTT
CDR3: CSAQAQGVADTQYF

size: once
V: TRBV9
D: TRBD2
J: TRBJ2-3
DNA: TGTGCCAGCAGCTCGTCCGGGGGGGCCATAGATACGCAGTATTTT
CDR3: CASSSSGGAIDTQYF

size: NA
V: TRBV2
D: NA
J: TRBJ1-5
DNA: TGTGCCAGCGCCAGGTCCAATCAGCCCCAGCATTTT
CDR3: CASARSNQPQHF

size: once
V: TRBV6-1
D: TRBD1
J: TRBJ1-1
DNA: TGTGCCAGCAGTGGACAGGGGGAGAGCACTGAAGCTTTCTTT
CDR3: CASSGQGESTEAFF

size: NA
V: TRBV19
D: NA
J: TRBJ1-2
DNA: TGTGCCAGTTCCGAGACTGATGGCTACACCTTC
CDR3: CASSETDGYTF

size: NA
V: TRBV28
D: TRBD1
J: TRBJ2-3
DNA: TGTGCCAGCAGCTTGACTCCGGGACAGGGCACAGATACGCAGTATTTT
CDR3: CASSLTPGQGTDTQYF

size: NA
V: TRBV6-1
D: TRBD1
J: TRBJ1-5
DNA: TGTGCCAGCAGTGAACTACAGGGGCAGCCCCAGCATTTT
CDR3: CASSELQGQPQHF

size: few
V: TRBV2
D: NA
J: TRBJ1-2
DNA: TGTGCCAGCAGTGAAGCCGGTACCGACTATGGCTACACCTTC
CDR3: CASSEAGTDYGYTF

size: once
V: TRBV4-1
D: NA
J: TRBJ1-6
DNA: TGCGCCAGCAGCCAAGGCCCGCGGGTATATAATTCACCCCTCCACTTT
CDR3: CASSQGPRVYNSPLHF

size: few
V: TRBV2
D: NA
J: TRBJ2-1
DNA: TGTGCCAGCAGTAACGACAGACACAATGAGCAGTTCTTC
CDR3: CASSNDRHNEQFF

size: NA
V: TRBV5-1
D: NA
J: TRBJ2-6
DNA: TGCGCCAGCAGCTTCGATGGTGACAGGATCTGGGCCAACGTCCTGACTTTC
CDR3: CASSFDGDRIWANVLTF

size: NA
V: TRBV19
D: NA
J: TRBJ2-1
DNA: TGTGCCAGTAGTGCCTCAGTGAACAATGAGCAGTTCTTC
CDR3: CASSASVNNEQFF

size: once
V: TRBV27
D: NA
J: TRBJ2-1
DNA: TGTGCCACCAGGGCTCTAGGGGGGGGCAGGGATGAGCAGTTCTTC
CDR3: CATRALGGGRDEQFF

size: NA
V: TRBV5-1
D: NA
J: TRBJ1-4
DNA: TGCGCCAGCAGCACGACAGGTGTTGCAACTAATGAAAAACTGTTTTTT
CDR3: CASSTTGVATNEKLFF

size: NA
V: TRBV23-1
D: NA
J: TRBJ2-4
DNA: TGCGCCAGCCGAACCCCCGGGGATTCCAAAAACATTCAGTACTTC
CDR3: CASRTPGDSKNIQYF

size: NA
V: TRBV4-3
D: TRBD1
J: TRBJ1-4
DNA: TGCGCCAGCAGCCAGCTTCAGGGGGCTGTTAATGAAAAACTGTTTTTT
CDR3: CASSQLQGAVNEKLFF

size: few
V: TRBV30
D: NA
J: TRBJ1-5
DNA: TGTGCCTGGATTTGGGGGGATCAGCCCCAGCATTTT
CDR3: CAWIWGDQPQHF

size: NA
V: TRBV6-5
D: NA
J: TRBJ1-1
DNA: TGTGCCAGCAGTTACTCGGGAGACGGCACTGAAGCTTTCTTT
CDR3: CASSYSGDGTEAFF

size: NA
V: TRBV25-1
D: TRBD1
J: TRBJ2-5
DNA: TGTGCCAGCAGTGAATATACAGGGGGTGGCGAGACCCAGTACTTC
CDR3: CASSEYTGGGETQYF

size: NA
V: TRBV4-1
D: TRBD1
J: TRBJ1-2
DNA: TGCGCCAGCAGCCAGGATGACAGGGCCCAGTTAGCTAACTATGGCTACACCTTC
CDR3: CASSQDDRAQLANYGYTF